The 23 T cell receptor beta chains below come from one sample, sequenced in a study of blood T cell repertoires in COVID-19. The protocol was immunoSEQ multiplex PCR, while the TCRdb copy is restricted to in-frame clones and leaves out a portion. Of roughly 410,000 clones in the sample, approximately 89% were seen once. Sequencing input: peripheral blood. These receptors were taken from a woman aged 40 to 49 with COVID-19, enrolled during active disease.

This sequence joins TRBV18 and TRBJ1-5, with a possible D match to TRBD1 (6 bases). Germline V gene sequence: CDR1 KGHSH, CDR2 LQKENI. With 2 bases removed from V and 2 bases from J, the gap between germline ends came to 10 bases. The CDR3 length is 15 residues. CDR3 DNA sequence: TGTGCCAGCTCACCAATAAGGACAGGCAATCAGCCCCAGCATTTT. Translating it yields CASSPIRTGNQPQHF. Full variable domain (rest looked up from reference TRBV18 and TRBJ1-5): NAGVMQNPRHLVRRRGQEARLRCSPMKGHSHVYWYRQLPEEGLKFMVYLQKENIIDESGMPKERFSAEFPKEGPSILRIQQVVRGDSAAYFCASSPIRTGNQPQHFGDGTRLSIL.

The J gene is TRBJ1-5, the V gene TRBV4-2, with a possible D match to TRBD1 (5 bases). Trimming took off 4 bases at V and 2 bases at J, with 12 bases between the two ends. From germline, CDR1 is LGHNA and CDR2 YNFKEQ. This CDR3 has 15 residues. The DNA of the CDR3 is TGTGCCAGCAGCCCCCGAACCAGGGGCAATCAGCCCCAGCATTTT. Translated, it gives CASSPRTRGNQPQHF.

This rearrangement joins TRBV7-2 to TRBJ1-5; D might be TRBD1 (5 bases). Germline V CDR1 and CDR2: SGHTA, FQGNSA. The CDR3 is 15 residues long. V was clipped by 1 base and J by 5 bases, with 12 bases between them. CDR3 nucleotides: TGTGCCAGCAGCTTAGACGGACACCCGGATCAGCCCCAGCATTTT. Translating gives CASSLDGHPDQPQHF. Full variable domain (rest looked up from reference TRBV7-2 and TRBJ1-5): GAGVSQSPSNKVTEKGKDVELRCDPISGHTALYWYRQSLGQGLEFLIYFQGNSAPDKSGLPSDRFSAERTGGSVSTLTIQRTQQEDSAVYLCASSLDGHPDQPQHFGDGTRLSIL.

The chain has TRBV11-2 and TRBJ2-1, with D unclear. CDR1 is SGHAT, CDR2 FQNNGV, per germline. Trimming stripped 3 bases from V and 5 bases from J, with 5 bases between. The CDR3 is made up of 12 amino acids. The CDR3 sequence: CASSFNHNEQFF. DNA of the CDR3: TGTGCCAGCAGCTTCAATCACAATGAGCAGTTCTTC.

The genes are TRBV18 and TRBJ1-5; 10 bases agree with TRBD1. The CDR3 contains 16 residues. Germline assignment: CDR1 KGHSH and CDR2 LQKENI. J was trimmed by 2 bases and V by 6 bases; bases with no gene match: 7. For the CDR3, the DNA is TGTGCCAGCTCCCCGGGACAGGGGAGCGGCAATCAGCCCCAGCATTTT. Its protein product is CASSPGQGSGNQPQHF.

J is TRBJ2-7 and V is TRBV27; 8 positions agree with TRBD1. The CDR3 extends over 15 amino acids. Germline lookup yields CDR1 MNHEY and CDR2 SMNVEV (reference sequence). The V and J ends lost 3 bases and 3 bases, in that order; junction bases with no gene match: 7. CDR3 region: CASSFAGGRLYEQYF. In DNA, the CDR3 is TGTGCCAGCAGTTTCGCAGGGGGCCGTCTCTACGAGCAGTACTTC.

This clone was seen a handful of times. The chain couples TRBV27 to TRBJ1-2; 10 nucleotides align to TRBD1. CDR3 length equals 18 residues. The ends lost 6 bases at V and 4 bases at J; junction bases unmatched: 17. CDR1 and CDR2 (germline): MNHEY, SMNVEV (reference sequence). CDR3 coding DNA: TGTGCCAGCAGATATACGACAGGGGGCGATTTTTGGGGCTATGGCTACACCTTC. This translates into CASRYTTGGDFWGYGYTF.

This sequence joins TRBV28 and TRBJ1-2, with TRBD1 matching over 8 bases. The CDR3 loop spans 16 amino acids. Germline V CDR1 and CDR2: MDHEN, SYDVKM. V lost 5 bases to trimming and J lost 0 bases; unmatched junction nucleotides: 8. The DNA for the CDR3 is TGTGCCAGCAGTCCAATACCGGGACAGGCTAACTATGGCTACACCTTC. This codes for CASSPIPGQANYGYTF.

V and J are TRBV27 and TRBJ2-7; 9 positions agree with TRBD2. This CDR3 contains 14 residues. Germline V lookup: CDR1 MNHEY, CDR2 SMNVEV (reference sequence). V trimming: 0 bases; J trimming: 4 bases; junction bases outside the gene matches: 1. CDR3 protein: CASSLSSGGYEQYF. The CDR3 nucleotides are TGTGCCAGCAGTTTATCTAGCGGGGGTTACGAGCAGTACTTC.

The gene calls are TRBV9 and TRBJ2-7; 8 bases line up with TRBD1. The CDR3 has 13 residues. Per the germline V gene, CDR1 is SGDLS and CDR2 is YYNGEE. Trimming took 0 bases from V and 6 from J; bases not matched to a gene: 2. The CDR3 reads CASSVETGAEQYF. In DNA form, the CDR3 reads TGTGCCAGCAGCGTAGAGACAGGGGCCGAGCAGTACTTC.

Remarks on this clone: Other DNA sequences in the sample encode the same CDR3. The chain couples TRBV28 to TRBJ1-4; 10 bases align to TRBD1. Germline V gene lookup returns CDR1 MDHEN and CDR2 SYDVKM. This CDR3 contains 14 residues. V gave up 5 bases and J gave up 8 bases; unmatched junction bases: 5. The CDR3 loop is CASSPGTGEEKLFF. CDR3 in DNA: TGTGCCAGCAGTCCTGGGACAGGGGAAGAAAAACTGTTTTTT.

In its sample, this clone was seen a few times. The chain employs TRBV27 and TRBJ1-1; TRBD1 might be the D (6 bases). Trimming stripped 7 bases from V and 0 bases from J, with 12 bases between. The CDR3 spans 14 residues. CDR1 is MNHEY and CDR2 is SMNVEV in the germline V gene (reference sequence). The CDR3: CASNVDSMNTEAFF. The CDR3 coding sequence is TGTGCCAGCAACGTGGACAGCATGAACACTGAAGCTTTCTTT.

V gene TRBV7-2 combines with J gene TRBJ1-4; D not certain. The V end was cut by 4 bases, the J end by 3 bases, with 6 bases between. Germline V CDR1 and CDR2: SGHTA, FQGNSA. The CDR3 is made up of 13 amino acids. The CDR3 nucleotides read TGTGCCAGCAGCTCCCGGGCTAATGAAAAACTGTTTTTT. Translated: CASSSRANEKLFF.

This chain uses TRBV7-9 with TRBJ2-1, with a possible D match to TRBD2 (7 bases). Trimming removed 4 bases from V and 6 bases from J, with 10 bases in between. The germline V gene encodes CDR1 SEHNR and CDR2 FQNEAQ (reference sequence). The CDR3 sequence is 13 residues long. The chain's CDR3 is CASSWEGGNEQFF. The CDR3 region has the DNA TGTGCCAGCAGCTGGGAGGGGGGCAATGAGCAGTTCTTC.

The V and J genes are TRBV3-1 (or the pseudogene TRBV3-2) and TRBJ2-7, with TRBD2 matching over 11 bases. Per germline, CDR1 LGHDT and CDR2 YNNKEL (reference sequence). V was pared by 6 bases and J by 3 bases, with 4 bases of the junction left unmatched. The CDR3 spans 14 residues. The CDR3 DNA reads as TGTGCCAGCAGTTTTAGCGGGAGGGTCTACGAGCAGTACTTC. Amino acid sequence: CASSFSGRVYEQYF.

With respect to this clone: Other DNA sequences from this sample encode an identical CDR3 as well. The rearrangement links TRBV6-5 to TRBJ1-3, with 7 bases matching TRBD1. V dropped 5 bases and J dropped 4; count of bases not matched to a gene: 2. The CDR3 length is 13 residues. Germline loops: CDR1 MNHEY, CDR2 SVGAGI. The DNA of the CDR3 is TGTGCCAGCAGTCGGGACAGCGGAAACACCATATATTTT. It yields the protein CASSRDSGNTIYF.

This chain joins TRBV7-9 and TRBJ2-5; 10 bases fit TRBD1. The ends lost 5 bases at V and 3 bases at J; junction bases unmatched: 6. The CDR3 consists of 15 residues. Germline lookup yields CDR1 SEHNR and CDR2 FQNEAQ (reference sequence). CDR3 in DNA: TGTGCCAGCAGCATCGGACAGGGGGGGAAAGAGACCCAGTACTTC. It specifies CASSIGQGGKETQYF.

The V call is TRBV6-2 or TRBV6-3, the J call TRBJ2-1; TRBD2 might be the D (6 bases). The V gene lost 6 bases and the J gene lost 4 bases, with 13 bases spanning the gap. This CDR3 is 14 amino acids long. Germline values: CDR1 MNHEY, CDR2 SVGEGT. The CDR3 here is CASSTGLFYNEQFF. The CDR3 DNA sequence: TGTGCCAGCAGCACGGGACTCTTTTACAATGAGCAGTTCTTC.

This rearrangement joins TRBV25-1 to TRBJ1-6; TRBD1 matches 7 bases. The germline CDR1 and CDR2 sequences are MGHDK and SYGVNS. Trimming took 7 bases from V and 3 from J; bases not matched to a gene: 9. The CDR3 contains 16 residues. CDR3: CASKPRGTDYNSPLHF. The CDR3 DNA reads TGTGCCAGCAAACCCAGGGGGACAGACTATAATTCACCCCTCCACTTT.

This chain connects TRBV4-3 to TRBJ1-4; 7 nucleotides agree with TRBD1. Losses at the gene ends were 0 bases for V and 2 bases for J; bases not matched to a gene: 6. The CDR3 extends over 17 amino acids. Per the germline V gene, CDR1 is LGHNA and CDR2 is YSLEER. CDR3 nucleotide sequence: TGCGCCAGCAGCCAAGACATCAACAGGGGCACTAATGAAAAACTGTTTTTT. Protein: CASSQDINRGTNEKLFF.

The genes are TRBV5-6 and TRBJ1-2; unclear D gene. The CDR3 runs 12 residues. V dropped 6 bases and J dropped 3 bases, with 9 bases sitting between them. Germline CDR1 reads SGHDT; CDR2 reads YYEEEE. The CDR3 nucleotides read TGTGCCAGCAAAGACGGGGACTATGGCTACACCTTC. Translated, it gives CASKDGDYGYTF.

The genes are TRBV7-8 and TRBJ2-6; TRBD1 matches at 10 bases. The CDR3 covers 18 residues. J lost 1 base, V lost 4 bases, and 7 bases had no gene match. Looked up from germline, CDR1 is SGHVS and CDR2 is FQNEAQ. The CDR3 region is CASSSRTGGGSGANVLTF. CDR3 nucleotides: TGTGCCAGCAGCTCGCGGACAGGGGGAGGGTCTGGGGCCAACGTCCTGACTTTC.

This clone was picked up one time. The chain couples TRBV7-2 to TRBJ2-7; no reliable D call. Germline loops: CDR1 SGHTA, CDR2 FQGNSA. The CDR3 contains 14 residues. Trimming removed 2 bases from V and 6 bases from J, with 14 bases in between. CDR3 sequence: CASSLYAVSPEQYF. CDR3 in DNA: TGTGCCAGCAGCTTATATGCTGTTAGTCCCGAGCAGTACTTC.